The rows below give T cell receptor beta chains drawn from one sample of a study of CXCR3-negative and CXCR3-positive naive CD8 T cells. Each CDR3 protein gets one entry in TCRdb, which reprocessed the 5' RACE reads and gives no DNA. The listing records several thousand distinct CDR3 sequences. Sequencing input: naive CXCR3+ CD8+ T cells from blood. The receptors here all came from a human donor in good health. Some clones in this sample may be carry-over from other donors' samples. The CDR3 runs from the conserved cysteine through the conserved F or W. Fields, in order: CDR3 protein, CDR3 length, clone size, J gene, V gene. Clone size is given for some rows only: seen once, a few or many times, or a class if the clone is expanded.

CDR3 protein: CSVEGWHEQFF
CDR3 length: 11
clone size: medium-sized
J gene: TRBJ2-1
V gene: TRBV29-1

CDR3 protein: CASSLSGLDQPQHF
CDR3 length: 14
clone size: medium-sized
J gene: TRBJ1-5
V gene: TRBV27

CDR3 protein: CASSRTDSRQEKLFF
CDR3 length: 15
clone size: large
J gene: TRBJ1-4
V gene: TRBV7-6

CDR3 protein: CSAADRVSYEQYF
CDR3 length: 13
clone size: medium-sized
J gene: TRBJ2-7
V gene: TRBV20-1

CDR3 protein: CASSLSSGITDTQYF
CDR3 length: 15
clone size: -
J gene: TRBJ2-3
V gene: TRBV11-3

CDR3 protein: CASSYGANGELFF
CDR3 length: 13
clone size: -
J gene: TRBJ2-2
V gene: TRBV6-5

CDR3 protein: CASSYSRVDTQYF
CDR3 length: 13
clone size: medium-sized
J gene: TRBJ2-3
V gene: TRBV6-5

CDR3 protein: CASSPYRGSYNEQFF
CDR3 length: 15
clone size: -
J gene: TRBJ2-1
V gene: TRBV5-6

CDR3 protein: CAISESPAYEQYF
CDR3 length: 13
clone size: -
J gene: TRBJ2-7
V gene: TRBV10-3

CDR3 protein: CASSSLGLEAFF
CDR3 length: 12
clone size: medium-sized
J gene: TRBJ1-1
V gene: TRBV5-1

CDR3 protein: CASSLEAPGLAGENEQFF
CDR3 length: 18
clone size: medium-sized
J gene: TRBJ2-1
V gene: TRBV11-2

CDR3 protein: CASSTGGRTGELFF
CDR3 length: 14
clone size: medium-sized
J gene: TRBJ2-2
V gene: TRBV6-5

CDR3 protein: CASSTAGRNYGYTF
CDR3 length: 14
clone size: -
J gene: TRBJ1-2
V gene: TRBV9

CDR3 protein: CASSGQVHEQFF
CDR3 length: 12
clone size: medium-sized
J gene: TRBJ2-1
V gene: TRBV9

CDR3 protein: CSVGGSGEAFF
CDR3 length: 11
clone size: medium-sized
J gene: TRBJ1-1
V gene: TRBV29-1

CDR3 protein: CASSQGAGASGDNEQFF
CDR3 length: 17
clone size: medium-sized
J gene: TRBJ2-1
V gene: TRBV6-5

CDR3 protein: CASSQENTEAFF
CDR3 length: 12
clone size: medium-sized
J gene: TRBJ1-1
V gene: TRBV4-1

CDR3 protein: CASSGTGRHEQFF
CDR3 length: 13
clone size: -
J gene: TRBJ2-1
V gene: TRBV3-1

CDR3 protein: CASSQDSGGETQYF
CDR3 length: 14
clone size: medium-sized
J gene: TRBJ2-5
V gene: TRBV28

CDR3 protein: CASSLSRALTDSYNEQFF
CDR3 length: 18
clone size: medium-sized
J gene: TRBJ2-1
V gene: TRBV7-3

CDR3 protein: CASSHVTAEHHYGYTF
CDR3 length: 16
clone size: medium-sized
J gene: TRBJ1-2
V gene: TRBV7-9

CDR3 protein: CASSYSRANEQFF
CDR3 length: 13
clone size: medium-sized
J gene: TRBJ2-1
V gene: TRBV6-5

CDR3 protein: CASSLETGGSYEQYF
CDR3 length: 15
clone size: -
J gene: TRBJ2-7
V gene: TRBV28

CDR3 protein: CASSLARTGRSDTQYF
CDR3 length: 16
clone size: -
J gene: TRBJ2-3
V gene: TRBV5-1

CDR3 protein: CASSQDGDRVNTGELFF
CDR3 length: 17
clone size: medium-sized
J gene: TRBJ2-2
V gene: TRBV14

CDR3 protein: CASSFSASYEQYF
CDR3 length: 13
clone size: medium-sized
J gene: TRBJ2-7
V gene: TRBV7-9

CDR3 protein: CASDGQGETQYF
CDR3 length: 12
clone size: -
J gene: TRBJ2-5
V gene: TRBV11-2

CDR3 protein: CSARGNTYEQYF
CDR3 length: 12
clone size: medium-sized
J gene: TRBJ2-7
V gene: TRBV20-1

CDR3 protein: CSAGGGGGGYTF
CDR3 length: 12
clone size: medium-sized
J gene: TRBJ1-2
V gene: TRBV29-1

CDR3 protein: CSVGGFQPEAFF
CDR3 length: 12
clone size: medium-sized
J gene: TRBJ1-1
V gene: TRBV29-1

CDR3 protein: CSVYDRDIGYEQYF
CDR3 length: 14
clone size: medium-sized
J gene: TRBJ2-7
V gene: TRBV29-1

CDR3 protein: CASSVGQGVWETQYF
CDR3 length: 15
clone size: -
J gene: TRBJ2-5
V gene: TRBV9

CDR3 protein: CASSYSGGVEGYGYTF
CDR3 length: 16
clone size: medium-sized
J gene: TRBJ1-2
V gene: TRBV6-5

CDR3 protein: CASSEGPGGTEAFF
CDR3 length: 14
clone size: -
J gene: TRBJ1-1
V gene: TRBV5-1

CDR3 protein: CSVEDAGSGANVLTF
CDR3 length: 15
clone size: medium-sized
J gene: TRBJ2-6
V gene: TRBV29-1

CDR3 protein: CASSLFGNTEAFF
CDR3 length: 13
clone size: -
J gene: TRBJ1-1
V gene: TRBV7-8

CDR3 protein: CSVMTAAGEKLFF
CDR3 length: 13
clone size: medium-sized
J gene: TRBJ1-4
V gene: TRBV29-1

CDR3 protein: CASSLGGGETQYF
CDR3 length: 13
clone size: medium-sized
J gene: TRBJ2-5
V gene: TRBV11-2

CDR3 protein: CASWSAENTEAFF
CDR3 length: 13
clone size: -
J gene: TRBJ1-1
V gene: TRBV19

CDR3 protein: CASSLRVPSYEQYF
CDR3 length: 14
clone size: medium-sized
J gene: TRBJ2-7
V gene: TRBV28

CDR3 protein: CASSLQVPSVDTQYF
CDR3 length: 15
clone size: medium-sized
J gene: TRBJ2-3
V gene: TRBV7-6

CDR3 protein: CASTPGGTEAFF
CDR3 length: 12
clone size: -
J gene: TRBJ1-1
V gene: TRBV12-3/TRBV12-4

CDR3 protein: CAISGTESYNEQFF
CDR3 length: 14
clone size: medium-sized
J gene: TRBJ2-1
V gene: TRBV10-3

CDR3 protein: CASSFGREAFF
CDR3 length: 11
clone size: medium-sized
J gene: TRBJ1-1
V gene: TRBV7-6

CDR3 protein: CASSPDRTYSNQPQHF
CDR3 length: 16
clone size: medium-sized
J gene: TRBJ1-5
V gene: TRBV12-3/TRBV12-4

CDR3 protein: CASSQDSMDLMIGKLFF
CDR3 length: 17
clone size: medium-sized
J gene: TRBJ1-4
V gene: TRBV4-3

CDR3 protein: CSVVSILGGNYGYTF
CDR3 length: 15
clone size: medium-sized
J gene: TRBJ1-2
V gene: TRBV29-1

CDR3 protein: CSAPPNREVYGYTF
CDR3 length: 14
clone size: medium-sized
J gene: TRBJ1-2
V gene: TRBV20-1

CDR3 protein: CSARDRGGSSEQFF
CDR3 length: 14
clone size: medium-sized
J gene: TRBJ2-1
V gene: TRBV20-1

CDR3 protein: CASSTGRANTEAFF
CDR3 length: 14
clone size: medium-sized
J gene: TRBJ1-1
V gene: TRBV21-1

CDR3 protein: CASSQEIAGYEQFF
CDR3 length: 14
clone size: medium-sized
J gene: TRBJ2-1
V gene: TRBV3-1

CDR3 protein: CASGPDDTQYF
CDR3 length: 11
clone size: medium-sized
J gene: TRBJ2-3
V gene: TRBV25-1

CDR3 protein: CASSASSYNEQFF
CDR3 length: 13
clone size: medium-sized
J gene: TRBJ2-1
V gene: TRBV9